Described below is a single TCR beta chain sequence and its context. Original data processing: Estimation of nucleated cell counts was performed using reference gene primer amplification. Clones were read by immunoSEQ multiplex PCR, and TCRdb kept only the in-frame ones, dropping some. The DNA gave D and trimming, while V, J and clone size come from that table. The sample yields 94,000 or so clones, roughly 88% seen once. Losses at the gene ends were 5 bases for V and 9 bases for J; bases not matched to a gene: 7. The CDR3 extends over 12 amino acids. Germline lookup yields CDR1 MDHEN and CDR2 SYDVKM. This record belongs to a study of blood T cell repertoires in COVID-19. Across the whole study: The cDNA or gDNA used as material had been derived from T cells, B-cell-depleted T cells, or PBMCs.

The clonotype was recovered from a woman in her seventies with acute or convalescent COVID-19. V is TRBV28 and J is TRBJ2-7, with 7 positions matching TRBD2. Specimen: peripheral blood. The CDR3 protein is CASSAIRGVQYF. The DNA for the CDR3 is TGTGCCAGCAGTGCGATTCGGGGGGTGCAGTACTTC.